The 12 T cell receptor beta chains below come from one sample, sequenced in a study of blood T cells in healthy people across ages. The second PCR ran roughly 6 to 11 cycles with a sample-barcoded 5' primer and J-beta primers. Using its own MiXCR run on the 5' RACE reads, TCRdb lists one record per CDR3 protein. The sample shows 890,000 or so distinct CDR3 sequences, approximately 67% of them seen only once. The sequenced sample consisted of blood. The receptors come from a young man in good health.

The gene calls are TRBV12-3 or TRBV12-4 and TRBJ2-3; D is possibly TRBD2 (6 bases). V lost 6 bases and J lost 2, with 18 bases in between. The CDR3 spans 16 residues. CDR3 region: CASSSDGTQTTDTQYF. For the CDR3, the DNA is TGTGCCAGCAGCAGTGACGGGACTCAGACCACAGATACGCAGTATTTT.

Only a few counts were recorded for this clonotype. The DNA for the CDR3 is TGCAGTGCTAGAGTCCCGGGACTCAAAGAGACCCAGTACTTC. The encoded protein is CSARVPGLKETQYF. J is TRBJ2-5 and V is TRBV20-1; D is perhaps TRBD2 (6 bases). Germline V CDR1 and CDR2: DFQATT, SNEGSKA (reference sequence). Trimming left V 1 base short and J 3 bases short, with 12 bases between. The CDR3 has 14 residues.

The chain couples TRBV27 to TRBJ2-5; unclear D gene. The V gene lost 8 bases and the J gene lost 0 bases, with 13 bases spanning the gap. The CDR3 extends over 14 amino acids. CDR1 is MNHEY, CDR2 SMNVEV, per germline (reference sequence). The CDR3 reads CASAHSAYQETQYF. The CDR3 DNA reads TGTGCCAGCGCACACAGTGCGTACCAAGAGACCCAGTACTTC.

The CDR3, as DNA: TGTGCCAGCAGCTGGGGGACAGGGATGAACACTGAAGCTTTCTTT. It encodes CASSWGTGMNTEAFF. The J gene is TRBJ1-1, the V gene TRBV7-2, with 9 bases identical to TRBD1. Losses at the gene ends were 4 bases for V and 0 bases for J; bases not matched to a gene: 3. Germline-derived CDR1 and CDR2 are SGHTA and FQGNSA. This CDR3 comprises 15 residues. Full variable domain (missing parts from reference TRBV7-2 and TRBJ1-1): GAGVSQSPSNKVTEKGKDVELRCDPISGHTALYWYRQSLGQGLEFLIYFQGNSAPDKSGLPSDRFSAERTGGSVSTLTIQRTQQEDSAVYLCASSWGTGMNTEAFFGQGTRLTVV.

This sequence joins TRBV6-1 and TRBJ2-7; 8 bases match TRBD1. CDR3 length equals 15 residues. After removal of 7 bases from V and 1 base from J, the junction contained 9 bases not matched to a gene. Germline lookup yields CDR1 MNHNS and CDR2 SASEGT. CDR3 protein: CASTPDRASSYEQYF. As DNA, the CDR3 is TGTGCCAGCACTCCGGACAGGGCATCTTCCTACGAGCAGTACTTC.

This sequence joins TRBV4-1 and TRBJ2-3; D not certain. Germline V gene sequence: CDR1 MGHRA, CDR2 YSYEKL. Trimming took 0 bases from V and 6 from J, leaving 10 bases between them. CDR3 length: 14 residues. The CDR3 loop reads CASSQEGLEDTQYF. CDR3 nucleotide sequence: TGCGCCAGCAGCCAAGAGGGTCTGGAGGATACGCAGTATTTT.

This chain joins TRBV11-2 and TRBJ2-1, with D possibly TRBD2 on 5 matching bases. With the DNA end fitting TRBJ2-7 better, the J assignment may be wrong. The CDR3 contains 14 residues. Per the germline V gene, CDR1 is SGHAT and CDR2 is FQNNGV. The CDR3 region is CASSPRGNYNEQYF. The CDR3 DNA sequence: TGTGCCAGCAGCCCCCGGGGTAACTACAATGAGCAGTACTTC.

About this clonotype itself: With a much larger clone just one base away, this may be a read error. The chain employs TRBV5-1 and TRBJ2-3; D is undetermined. Germline V gene lookup returns CDR1 SGHRS and CDR2 YFSETQ. The CDR3 is 14 residues long. The ends were cut back, 4 bases at V and 6 bases at J, with 15 bases in the middle. CDR3 nucleotides: TGCGCCAGCAGCCCCGGACCGGGCGTGGATACGCAGTATTTT. It encodes CASSPGPGVDTQYF. Filled out from reference TRBV5-1 and TRBJ2-3, the complete variable domain reads KAGVTQTPRYLIKTRGQQVTLSCSPISGHRSVSWYQQTPGQGLQFLFEYFSETQRNKGNFPGRFSGRQFSNSRSEMNVSTLELGDSALYLCASSPGPGVDTQYFGPGTRLTVL.

The chain is built from TRBV7-2 and TRBJ2-7; tentative D call: TRBD2 (6 bases). Germline-derived CDR1 and CDR2 are SGHTA and FQGNSA. The CDR3 length is 14 residues. With 5 bases removed from V and 3 bases from J, the gap between germline ends came to 14 bases. CDR3 coding DNA: TGTGCCAGCAGCCCAGAAGCGGGCATCTACGAGCAGTACTTC. Its protein is CASSPEAGIYEQYF.

This clonotype was detected only a few times. J is TRBJ1-1 and V is TRBV7-9; D not resolved. Trimming took off 5 bases at V and 1 base at J, with 11 bases between the two ends. In germline, CDR1 is SEHNR, CDR2 FQNEAQ (reference sequence). The CDR3 consists of 14 residues. The CDR3: CASSLNSGNTEAFF. As DNA, the CDR3 is TGTGCCAGCAGCCTTAACTCAGGGAACACTGAAGCTTTCTTT.

V is TRBV12-3 or TRBV12-4 and J is TRBJ2-5, with 7 nucleotides matching TRBD2. V shed 2 bases, J shed 6 bases, and the junction held 6 bases outside the gene matches. CDR3 length: 14 residues. The CDR3: CASSLLTSRQTQYF. The DNA of the CDR3 is TGTGCCAGCAGTTTACTGACTAGCAGGCAGACCCAGTACTTC.

This clonotype was seen a few times. V usage is TRBV10-3 and J usage is TRBJ1-5; D ambiguous. Trimming pared 0 bases from V and 0 bases from J, leaving 12 bases between. The CDR3 sequence is 17 residues long. Germline lookup yields CDR1 ENHRY and CDR2 SYGVKD. This CDR3 reads CAISESRVPDSNQPQHF. In nucleotides, the CDR3 is TGTGCCATCAGTGAGTCGAGAGTCCCAGATAGCAATCAGCCCCAGCATTTT.